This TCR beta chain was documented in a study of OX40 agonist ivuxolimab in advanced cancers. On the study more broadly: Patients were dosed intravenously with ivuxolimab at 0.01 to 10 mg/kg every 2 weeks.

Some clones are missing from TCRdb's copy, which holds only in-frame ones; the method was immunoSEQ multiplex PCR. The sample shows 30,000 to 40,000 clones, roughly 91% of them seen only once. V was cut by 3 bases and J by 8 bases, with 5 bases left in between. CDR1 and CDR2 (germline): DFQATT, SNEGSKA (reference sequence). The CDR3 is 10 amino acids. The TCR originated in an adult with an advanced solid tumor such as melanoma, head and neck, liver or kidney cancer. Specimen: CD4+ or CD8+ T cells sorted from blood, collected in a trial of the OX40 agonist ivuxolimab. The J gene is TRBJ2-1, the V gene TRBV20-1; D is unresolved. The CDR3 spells CSASEDEQFF. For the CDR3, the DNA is TGCAGTGCTAGTGAGGATGAGCAGTTCTTC.